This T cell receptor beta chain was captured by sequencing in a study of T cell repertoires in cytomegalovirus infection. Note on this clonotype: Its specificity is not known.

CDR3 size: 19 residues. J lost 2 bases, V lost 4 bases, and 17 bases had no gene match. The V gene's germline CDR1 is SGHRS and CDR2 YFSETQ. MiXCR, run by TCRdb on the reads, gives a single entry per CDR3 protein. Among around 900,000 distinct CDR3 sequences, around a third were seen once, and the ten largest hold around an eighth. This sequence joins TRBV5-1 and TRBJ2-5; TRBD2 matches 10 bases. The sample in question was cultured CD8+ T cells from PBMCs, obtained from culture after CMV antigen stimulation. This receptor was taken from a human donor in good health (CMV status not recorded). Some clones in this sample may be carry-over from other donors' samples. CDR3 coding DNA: TGCGCCAGCAGCCCTGTAACTAGCGGGGCCCTTATTGGGCAAGAGACCCAGTACTTC. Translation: CASSPVTSGALIGQETQYF. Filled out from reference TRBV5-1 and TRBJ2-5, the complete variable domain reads KAGVTQTPRYLIKTRGQQVTLSCSPISGHRSVSWYQQTPGQGLQFLFEYFSETQRNKGNFPGRFSGRQFSNSRSEMNVSTLELGDSALYLCASSPVTSGALIGQETQYFGPGTRLLVL.